Shown below are 8 T cell receptor beta chains from a single sample sequenced in a study of T cell responses to AZD1222 COVID-19 vaccine (dated by TCRdb to the early 2020s). The library was built by means of the immunoSEQ multiplex PCR assay. Not all clones reach the TCRdb copy of this immuneACCESS table, which keeps in-frame sequences only. Checked studies attribute under half of the gap to unresolved V genes and leave the rest unexplained. For this sample there are approximately 70,000 clones; roughly 84% appear just once. The top ten hold over 7.5% of the sample. According to the study, the label for this sample's time point signals: baseline before first vaccination. Material: peripheral blood, obtained on day 0 of AZD1222 vaccination. The receptors here all came from an adult in good health.

The chain employs TRBV25-1 and TRBJ1-2; D call uncertain. The germline V gene has CDR1 MGHDK and CDR2 SYGVNS. The CDR3 totals 13 residues. The ends were cut back, 3 bases at V and 4 bases at J, with 9 bases in the middle. The CDR3 DNA reads TGTGCCAGCAGTGAGGGCAGTAGCTATGGCTACACCTTC. Protein sequence: CASSEGSSYGYTF.

This chain uses TRBV7-3 with TRBJ2-1, with 10 bases that match TRBD2. V was clipped by 0 bases and J by 4 bases; unmatched bases: 6. From germline, CDR1 is SGHTA and CDR2 FQGTGA. This CDR3 has 17 amino acids. The CDR3 DNA reads as TGTGCCAGCAGCTTAACCAGCGGGGGGGCCAGGTACAATGAGCAGTTCTTC. Translating it yields CASSLTSGGARYNEQFF.

V and J are TRBV29-1 and TRBJ2-2; maybe TRBD1 (6 bases). The germline V gene encodes CDR1 SQVTM and CDR2 ANQGSEA. Trimming took off 4 bases at V and 6 bases at J, with 21 bases between the two ends. The CDR3 length is 16 residues. The CDR3 spells CSVVLSQGFVAGELFF. Here the CDR3 DNA reads TGCAGCGTTGTATTGAGTCAGGGGTTCGTAGCCGGGGAGCTGTTTTTT.

The chain employs TRBV12-3 or TRBV12-4 and TRBJ2-1; the match to TRBD2 covers 8 bases. J gave up 9 bases and V 6 bases, and 4 bases lay outside the gene matches. This CDR3 comprises 12 residues. CDR3: CASRSGLAEQFF. CDR3 nucleotide sequence: TGTGCCAGCAGAAGCGGACTAGCTGAGCAGTTCTTC.

DNA for the CDR3: TGCAGCGTTGAAGACAGGTATAACTATGGCTACACCTTC. Protein product: CSVEDRYNYGYTF. The chain couples TRBV29-1 to TRBJ1-2, with D unresolved. Trimming cost V 0 bases and J 1 base, with 6 bases left between them. In germline, CDR1 is SQVTM, CDR2 ANQGSEA. The CDR3 sequence is 13 residues long.

This sequence joins TRBV9 and TRBJ1-1; no firm D call. CDR3 length equals 13 residues. V was clipped by 3 bases and J by 6 bases, with 12 bases between them. The germline V gene has CDR1 SGDLS and CDR2 YYNGEE. The CDR3 coding sequence is TGTGCCAGCAGCGCCTATTCCGTCGCTGAAGCTTTCTTT. This sequence encodes CASSAYSVAEAFF.

The chain combines TRBV3-1 (or the pseudogene TRBV3-2) with TRBJ2-1; 10 bases are a match to TRBD2. CDR1 is LGHDT, CDR2 YNNKEL, per germline (reference sequence). V was pared by 4 bases and J by 6 bases, with 6 bases of the junction left unmatched. The CDR3 has 15 amino acids. In DNA form, the CDR3 reads TGTGCCAGCAGCCCCTTAGCGGGGGGAGGCAATGAGCAGTTCTTC. Amino acids: CASSPLAGGGNEQFF.

V and J are TRBV11-2 and TRBJ1-2; no definite D call. The CDR3 has 13 residues. Deletions cut 5 bases from V and 9 bases from J, with 16 bases between. Germline V gives CDR1 SGHAT, CDR2 FQNNGV. Here the CDR3 DNA reads TGTGCCAGCAGCCCAGGTGGGCGGGATCGCTACACCTTC. Its translation is CASSPGGRDRYTF.